These 20 T cell receptor beta chains were all obtained from the same sample, sequenced in a study of T cells after yellow fever vaccination. In TCRdb, the 5' RACE reads were re-called with MiXCR into one record per CDR3 protein. There are about 74,000 distinct CDR3 sequences in the sample; more than 5.5% occur only once, and 35% to 45% lies in the top ten. This sample comprised CD8+ T cells sorted from PBMCs, obtained about 5 days after the first yellow fever vaccination. Receptors originate from a man between 18 and 29 years old who received the YFV17D yellow fever vaccine.

The rearrangement uses TRBV28 and TRBJ2-2, with 12 bases fitting TRBD2. V shed 5 bases, J shed 6 bases, and the junction held 4 bases outside the gene matches. The germline gives CDR1 MDHEN, CDR2 SYDVKM. The CDR3 is 15 residues long. The CDR3 DNA is TGTGCCAGCAGTCCTAGCGGGGGGGCCGCCGGGGAGCTGTTTTTT. The encoded protein is CASSPSGGAAGELFF.

A few counts support this clonotype. The chain has TRBV5-1 and TRBJ1-1; a weak D match, TRBD1 (6 bases). V lost 9 bases and J lost 3, with 15 bases in between. This CDR3 has 13 amino acids. CDR1 is SGHRS, CDR2 YFSETQ, per germline. The CDR3 nucleotides read TGCGCCACCAGGAGGGGGTCGGACACTGAAGCTTTCTTT. Protein sequence: CATRRGSDTEAFF.

This clonotype was seen a handful of times. The DNA for the CDR3 is TGTGCCAGCACCCCCGGGACATTTAATGAAAAACTGTTTTTT. It translates to CASTPGTFNEKLFF. V gene TRBV27 combines with J gene TRBJ1-4; D is possibly TRBD1 (6 bases). Trimming pared 7 bases from V and 4 bases from J, leaving 13 bases between. The germline gives CDR1 MNHEY, CDR2 SMNVEV (reference sequence). This CDR3 spans 14 amino acids.

The V gene is TRBV7-2, the J gene TRBJ1-1, with D unresolved. V lost 1 base, J lost 4 bases, and 13 bases lay in between. CDR3 length: 15 amino acids. Germline V gene sequence: CDR1 SGHTA, CDR2 FQGNSA. The chain's CDR3 is CASSLEFQTRTEAFF. CDR3 in DNA: TGTGCCAGCAGCTTAGAGTTCCAGACGCGCACTGAAGCTTTCTTT.

This clonotype was picked up a small number of times. The chain uses TRBV20-1 and TRBJ1-1; 9 nucleotides line up with TRBD1. In germline, CDR1 is DFQATT, CDR2 SNEGSKA (reference sequence). Losses at the gene ends were 0 bases for V and 1 base for J; bases not matched to a gene: 9. The CDR3 runs 17 residues. The CDR3 DNA follows: TGCAGTGCTAGAGATTCGGGACAGGGCTGGGGGAACACTGAAGCTTTCTTT. Its translation is CSARDSGQGWGNTEAFF.

This clonotype has ten or more counts. This sequence joins TRBV7-2 and TRBJ1-1, with D hard to call. Looked up from germline, CDR1 is SGHTA and CDR2 is FQGNSA. V was trimmed by 3 bases and J by 1 base, leaving 6 bases between them. This CDR3 comprises 13 residues. CDR3 in DNA: TGTGCCAGCAGCTTCCCGCCGAACACTGAAGCTTTCTTT. Amino acids: CASSFPPNTEAFF. Full variable domain (remainder filled in from reference TRBV7-2 and TRBJ1-1): GAGVSQSPSNKVTEKGKDVELRCDPISGHTALYWYRQSLGQGLEFLIYFQGNSAPDKSGLPSDRFSAERTGGSVSTLTIQRTQQEDSAVYLCASSFPPNTEAFFGQGTRLTVV.

V is TRBV6-2 or TRBV6-3 and J is TRBJ2-3; 14 bases fit TRBD2. Germline V gene lookup returns CDR1 MNHEY and CDR2 SVGEGT. With V trimmed by 4 bases and J by 1 base, 4 bases remained unmatched. The CDR3 contains 17 residues. CDR3 amino acids: CASSSPGLAGGTDTQYF. The CDR3 nucleotides are TGTGCCAGCAGTTCCCCGGGACTAGCGGGGGGCACAGATACGCAGTATTTT.

This clonotype came up many times. The chain links TRBV5-5 to TRBJ1-2; D gene uncertain. Germline CDR1 is SGHKS and CDR2 is YYEKEE (reference sequence). The CDR3 is 16 amino acids. With 3 bases removed from V and 0 bases from J, the gap between germline ends came to 15 bases. In DNA form, the CDR3 reads TGTGCCAGCAGCTCAATTCGCTCGAATCCTAACTATGGCTACACCTTC. Amino acid sequence: CASSSIRSNPNYGYTF. The full variable domain, with the rest looked up from reference TRBV5-5 and TRBJ1-2, is DAGVTQSPTHLIKTRGQQVTLRCSPISGHKSVSWYQQVLGQGPQFIFQYYEKEERGRGNFPDRFSARQFPNYSSELNVNALLLGDSALYLCASSSIRSNPNYGYTFGSGTRLTVV.

This clonotype was detected ten times or more. The chain joins TRBV2 to TRBJ2-7; D gene unclear. Trimming cost V 10 bases and J 2 bases, with 12 bases left between them. The V gene's germline CDR1 is SNHLY and CDR2 FYNNEI. The CDR3 is made up of 12 amino acids. In DNA, the CDR3 is TGTGCCACCCTGGGCCGACCCTACGAGCAGTACTTC. It translates to CATLGRPYEQYF.

For this clonotype: The junction differs from germline at one of its ends, possibly a read error. This chain links TRBV27 with TRBJ2-1; D is unclear. The CDR3 is 14 residues long. Germline V lookup: CDR1 MNHEY, CDR2 SMNVEV (reference sequence). DNA for the CDR3: TGTGCCAGCAGCGTGCTTGGCCCCTACAATGAGCAGTCCTTC. This codes for CASSVLGPYNEQSF.

V and J are TRBV6-2 or TRBV6-3 and TRBJ2-3; 7 nucleotides agree with TRBD2. CDR1 and CDR2 (germline): MNHEY, SVGEGT. V lost 8 bases to trimming and J lost 2 bases; unmatched junction nucleotides: 7. The CDR3 totals 14 residues. CDR3 DNA: TGTGCCAGCCCGGGACTAAACTCCACAGATACGCAGTATTTT. Translation gives CASPGLNSTDTQYF.

This clonotype was counted ten times or more. The gene calls are TRBV4-3 and TRBJ2-2; TRBD1 aligns across 11 bases. CDR3 size: 15 residues. V trimming: 9 bases; J trimming: 4 bases; junction bases outside the gene matches: 7. From germline, CDR1 is LGHNA and CDR2 YSLEER. Here the CDR3 DNA reads TGCGCCAGTGGACGGACAGGGGGCCTCACCGGGGAGCTGTTTTTT. This encodes CASGRTGGLTGELFF.

The J gene is TRBJ1-2, the V gene TRBV20-1; 8 bases line up with TRBD1. V lost 6 bases, J lost 4 bases, and 7 bases stayed unmatched. From germline, CDR1 is DFQATT and CDR2 SNEGSKA (reference sequence). The CDR3 is made up of 13 amino acids. The CDR3 region is CSAEGTGLYGYTF. The CDR3 nucleotides are TGCAGTGCCGAGGGGACAGGCCTCTATGGCTACACCTTC.

The chain employs TRBV5-4 and TRBJ2-1; 7 positions agree with TRBD2. The V segment lost 2 bases and the J segment 2 bases; nucleotides outside the gene matches: 4. The CDR3 totals 15 residues. Germline-derived CDR1 and CDR2 are SGHNT and YYREEE (reference sequence). The CDR3 spells CASSFERGTYNEQFF. The DNA for the CDR3 is TGTGCCAGCAGCTTTGAGCGGGGTACCTACAATGAGCAGTTCTTC.

This clonotype has ten or more counts. This rearrangement joins TRBV7-9 to TRBJ2-7, with D possibly matching TRBD1 (5 bases). The CDR3 sequence is 14 residues long. The ends were cut back, 1 base at V and 3 bases at J, with 10 bases in the middle. Per the germline V gene, CDR1 is SEHNR and CDR2 is FQNEAQ (reference sequence). The CDR3: CASSLGLGVYEQYF. Here the CDR3 DNA reads TGTGCCAGCAGCTTAGGATTAGGGGTCTACGAGCAGTACTTC.

The chain joins TRBV5-1 to TRBJ2-1; D is undetermined. The CDR3 consists of 14 residues. The V end was cut by 6 bases, the J end by 0 bases, with 10 bases between. Germline lookup yields CDR1 SGHRS and CDR2 YFSETQ. CDR3 bases: TGCGCCAGCACCCCGGTTCCCTCCTACAATGAGCAGTTCTTC. Its translation: CASTPVPSYNEQFF.

This clonotype was detected only a few times. The rearrangement uses TRBV13 and TRBJ2-5; no clear D gene. The CDR3 is made up of 11 amino acids. Germline assignment: CDR1 PRHDT and CDR2 FYEKMQ (reference sequence). With 5 bases removed from V and 5 bases from J, the gap between germline ends came to 6 bases. The chain's CDR3 is CASSAMETQYF. In DNA, the CDR3 is TGTGCCAGCAGCGCGATGGAGACCCAGTACTTC.

Note on this clonotype: A much larger clone is a single base away; this may be a read error. CDR3 region: CASSQDSQGAVTQYF. Written as DNA, the CDR3 is TGCGCCAGCAGCCAAGATTCCCAGGGCGCAGTTACGCAGTATTTT. The rearrangement links TRBV4-3 to TRBJ2-3, with TRBD1 as a possible D gene (5 bases). Germline V gives CDR1 LGHNA, CDR2 YSLEER. Trimming removed 0 bases at V and 8 bases at J, with 15 bases between. The CDR3 sequence is 15 residues long.

This clonotype was seen more than once but under ten times. V gene TRBV12-3 or TRBV12-4 combines with J gene TRBJ2-1, with a weak D call TRBD1 (5 bases). CDR3 length equals 12 residues. Trimming stripped 7 bases from V and 5 bases from J, with 9 bases between. The CDR3 loop is CASIQGDNEQFF. The CDR3 DNA reads TGTGCCAGCATCCAAGGGGACAATGAGCAGTTCTTC.

About this clonotype itself: Being one base from a much bigger clone, this may be a read error. V usage is TRBV4-1 and J usage is TRBJ2-2; a weak D match, TRBD2 (6 bases). Germline CDR1 MGHRA, CDR2 YSYEKL. The CDR3 consists of 20 residues. CDR3 nucleotide sequence: TGCGCCAGCAGCCCAGCAAGACTAGAGAAGGGAAGGAAGAACACCGGGGTGCTGTTTTTT. It specifies CASSPARLEKGRKNTGVLFF.